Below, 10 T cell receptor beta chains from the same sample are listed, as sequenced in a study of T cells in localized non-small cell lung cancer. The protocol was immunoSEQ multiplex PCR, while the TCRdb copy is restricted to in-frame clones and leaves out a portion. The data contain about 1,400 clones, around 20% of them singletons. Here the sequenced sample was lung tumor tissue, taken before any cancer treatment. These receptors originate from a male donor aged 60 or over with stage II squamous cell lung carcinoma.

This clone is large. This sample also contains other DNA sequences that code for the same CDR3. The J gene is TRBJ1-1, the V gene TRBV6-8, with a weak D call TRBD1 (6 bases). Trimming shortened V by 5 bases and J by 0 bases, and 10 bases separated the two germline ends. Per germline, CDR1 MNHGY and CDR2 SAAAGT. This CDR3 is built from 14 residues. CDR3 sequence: CASSRTELNTEAFF. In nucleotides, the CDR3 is TGTGCCAGCAGTAGGACAGAATTGAACACTGAAGCTTTCTTT.

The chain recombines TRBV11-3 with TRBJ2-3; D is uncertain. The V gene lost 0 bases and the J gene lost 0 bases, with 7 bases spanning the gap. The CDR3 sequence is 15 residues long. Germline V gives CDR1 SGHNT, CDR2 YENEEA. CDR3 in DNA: TGTGCCAGCAGCTTAGAACAACAGAGCACAGATACGCAGTATTTT. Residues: CASSLEQQSTDTQYF. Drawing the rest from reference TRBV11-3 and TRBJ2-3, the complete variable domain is EAGVVQSPRYKIIEKKQPVAFWCNPISGHNTLYWYLQNLGQGPELLIRYENEEAVDDSQLPKDRFSAERLKGVDSTLKIQPAELGDSAVYLCASSLEQQSTDTQYFGPGTRLTVL.

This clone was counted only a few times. CDR3 sequence: CASSSRTSGGTDTQYF. CDR3 bases: TGTGCCAGCAGCAGCCGGACTAGCGGGGGGACAGATACGCAGTATTTT. The chain recombines TRBV11-3 with TRBJ2-3; 14 bases align to TRBD2. The CDR3 is 16 amino acids. After removal of 5 bases from V and 3 bases from J, the junction contained 4 bases not matched to a gene. CDR1 and CDR2 from the germline V gene are SGHNT and YENEEA.

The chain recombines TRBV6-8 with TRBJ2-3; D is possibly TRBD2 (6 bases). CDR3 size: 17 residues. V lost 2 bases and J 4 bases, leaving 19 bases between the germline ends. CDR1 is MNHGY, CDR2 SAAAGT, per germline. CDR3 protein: CASSYPVGGLGADTQYF. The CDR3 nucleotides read TGTGCCAGCAGTTACCCGGTGGGGGGACTGGGGGCAGATACGCAGTATTTT.

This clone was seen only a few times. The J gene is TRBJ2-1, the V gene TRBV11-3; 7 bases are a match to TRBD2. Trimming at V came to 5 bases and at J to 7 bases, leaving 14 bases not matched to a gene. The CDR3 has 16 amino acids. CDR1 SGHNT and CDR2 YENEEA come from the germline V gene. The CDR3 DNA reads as TGTGCCAGCAGCCTACGACTAGCTCCCTCGGGGAATGAGCAGTTCTTC. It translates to CASSLRLAPSGNEQFF.

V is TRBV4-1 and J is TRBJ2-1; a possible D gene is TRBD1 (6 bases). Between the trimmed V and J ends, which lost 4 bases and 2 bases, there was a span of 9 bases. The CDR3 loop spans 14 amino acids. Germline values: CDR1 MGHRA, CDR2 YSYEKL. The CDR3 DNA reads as TGCGCCAGCAGCCCCCGGGACACCTACAATGAGCAGTTCTTC. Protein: CASSPRDTYNEQFF.

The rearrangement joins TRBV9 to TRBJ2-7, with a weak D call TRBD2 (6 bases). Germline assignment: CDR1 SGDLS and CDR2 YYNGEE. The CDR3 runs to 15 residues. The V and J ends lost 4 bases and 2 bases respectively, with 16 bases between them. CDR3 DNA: TGTGCCAGCAGCCCCCCAAGCGGGCGAACCTACGAGCAGTACTTC. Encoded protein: CASSPPSGRTYEQYF. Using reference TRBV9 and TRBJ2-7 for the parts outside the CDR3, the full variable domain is DSGVTQTPKHLITATGQRVTLRCSPRSGDLSVYWYQQSLDQGLQFLIQYYNGEERAKGNILERFSAQQFPDLHSELNLSSLELGDSALYFCASSPPSGRTYEQYFGPGTRLTVT.

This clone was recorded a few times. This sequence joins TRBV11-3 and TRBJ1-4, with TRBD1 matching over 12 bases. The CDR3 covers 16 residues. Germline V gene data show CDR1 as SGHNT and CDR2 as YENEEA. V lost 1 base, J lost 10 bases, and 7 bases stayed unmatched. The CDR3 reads CASSLVRGTGGGKLFF. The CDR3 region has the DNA TGTGCCAGCAGCTTAGTGCGTGGGACAGGGGGCGGAAAACTGTTTTTT.

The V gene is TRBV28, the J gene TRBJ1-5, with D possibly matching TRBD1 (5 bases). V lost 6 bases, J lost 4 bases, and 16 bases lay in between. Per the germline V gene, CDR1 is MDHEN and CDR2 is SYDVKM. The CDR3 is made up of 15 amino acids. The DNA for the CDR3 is TGTGCCAGCAGAATCACGGGGGGTCTAAATCAGCCCCAGCATTTT. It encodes CASRITGGLNQPQHF.

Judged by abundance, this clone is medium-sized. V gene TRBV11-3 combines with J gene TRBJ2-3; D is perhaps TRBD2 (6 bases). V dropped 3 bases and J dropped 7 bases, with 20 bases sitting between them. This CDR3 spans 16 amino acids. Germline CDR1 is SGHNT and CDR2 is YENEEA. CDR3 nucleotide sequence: TGTGCCAGCAGCTTGGCGGGGACGGGAAGGGAATATACGCAGTATTTT. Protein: CASSLAGTGREYTQYF.